This TCR beta chain was captured in a study of T cell responses to AZD1222 COVID-19 vaccine. Study conclusions and caveats: Clonal diversity may have been underestimated in mostly white British donors.

Some clones are missing from TCRdb's copy, which holds only in-frame ones; the method was immunoSEQ multiplex PCR. Of 90,000 to 150,000 clones listed, 87% are singletons. Concerning this clone: Antigen: not known.

The sequenced sample was peripheral blood, obtained on day 0 of AZD1222 vaccination. This clonotype was sampled from an adult in good health.

The CDR3 region is CATSRDATYEQYF. The CDR3 coding sequence is TGTGCCACCTCCCGGGACGCAACCTACGAGCAGTACTTC. This rearrangement joins TRBV12-3 or TRBV12-4 to TRBJ2-7; possibly TRBD1 or TRBD2 for D (5 bases each). This CDR3 region has 13 residues. V dropped 10 bases and J dropped 2 bases, with 15 bases sitting between them.